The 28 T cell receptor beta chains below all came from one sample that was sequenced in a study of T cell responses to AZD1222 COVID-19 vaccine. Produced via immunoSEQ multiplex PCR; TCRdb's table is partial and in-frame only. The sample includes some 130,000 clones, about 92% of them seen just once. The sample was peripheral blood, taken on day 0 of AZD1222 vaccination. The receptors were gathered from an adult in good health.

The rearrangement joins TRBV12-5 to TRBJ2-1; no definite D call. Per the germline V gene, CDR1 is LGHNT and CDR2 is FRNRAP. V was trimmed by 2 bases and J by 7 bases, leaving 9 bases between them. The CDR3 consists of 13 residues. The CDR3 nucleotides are TGTGCTAGTGGTTTGTATTCCGGGAATGAGCAGTTCTTC. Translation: CASGLYSGNEQFF. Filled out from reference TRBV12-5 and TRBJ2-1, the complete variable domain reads DARVTQTPRHKVTEMGQEVTMRCQPILGHNTVFWYRQTMMQGLELLAYFRNRAPLDDSGMPKDRFSAEMPDATLATLKIQPSEPRDSAVYFCASGLYSGNEQFFGPGTRLTVL.

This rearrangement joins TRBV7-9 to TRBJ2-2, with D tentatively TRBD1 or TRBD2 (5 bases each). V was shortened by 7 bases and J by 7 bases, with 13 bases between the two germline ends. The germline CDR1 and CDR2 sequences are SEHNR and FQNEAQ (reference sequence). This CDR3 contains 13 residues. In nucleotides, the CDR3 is TGTGCCAGCACCTCCGTGGGGGTCGGGGAGCTGTTTTTT. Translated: CASTSVGVGELFF.

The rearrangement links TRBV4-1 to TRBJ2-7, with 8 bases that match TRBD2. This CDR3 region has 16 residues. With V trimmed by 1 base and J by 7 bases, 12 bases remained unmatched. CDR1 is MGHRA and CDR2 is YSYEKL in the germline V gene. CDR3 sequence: CASSQVDRSGDREQYF. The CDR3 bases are TGCGCCAGCAGCCAAGTGGATCGTAGCGGGGATCGGGAGCAGTACTTC.

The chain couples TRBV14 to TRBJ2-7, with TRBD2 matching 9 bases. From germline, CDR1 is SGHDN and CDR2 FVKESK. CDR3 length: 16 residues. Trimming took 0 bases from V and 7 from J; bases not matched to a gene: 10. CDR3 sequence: CASSQDLAGGPEEQYF. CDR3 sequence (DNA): TGTGCCAGCAGCCAAGATTTGGCGGGAGGGCCGGAGGAGCAGTACTTC.

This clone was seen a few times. CDR3 coding DNA: TGTGCCTGGAGACAACTCTCGGGCCGGGCTGTATATGGCTACACCTTC. It yields the protein CAWRQLSGRAVYGYTF. The chain uses TRBV30 and TRBJ1-2; D gene uncertain. Per the germline V gene, CDR1 is GTSNPN and CDR2 is SVGIG (reference sequence). The CDR3 consists of 16 residues. The V end lost 3 bases, the J end lost 5 bases, and 22 bases lay between the germline ends. Drawing the rest from reference TRBV30 and TRBJ1-2, the complete variable domain is SQTIHQWPATLVQPVGSPLSLECTVEGTSNPNLYWYRQAAGRGLQLLFYSVGIGQISSEVPQNLSASRPQDRQFILSSKKLLLSDSGFYLCAWRQLSGRAVYGYTFGSGTRLTVV.

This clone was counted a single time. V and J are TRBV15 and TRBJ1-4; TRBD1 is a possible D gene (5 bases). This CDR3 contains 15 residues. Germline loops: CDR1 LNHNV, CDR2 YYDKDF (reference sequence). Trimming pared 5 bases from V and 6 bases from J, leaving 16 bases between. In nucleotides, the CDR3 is TGTGCCACCAGCCTTGGGGGGGACGGGGATGAAAAACTGTTTTTT. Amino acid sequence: CATSLGGDGDEKLFF.

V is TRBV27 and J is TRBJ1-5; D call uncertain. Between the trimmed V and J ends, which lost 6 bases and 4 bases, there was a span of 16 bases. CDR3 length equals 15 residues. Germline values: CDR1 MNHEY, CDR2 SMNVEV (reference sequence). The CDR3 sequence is CASRMIHGGNQPQHF. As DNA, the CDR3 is TGTGCCAGCAGAATGATACACGGAGGGAATCAGCCCCAGCATTTT.

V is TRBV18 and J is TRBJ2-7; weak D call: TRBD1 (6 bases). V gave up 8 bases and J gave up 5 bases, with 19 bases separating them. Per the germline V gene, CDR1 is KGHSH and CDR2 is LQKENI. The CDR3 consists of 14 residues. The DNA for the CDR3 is TGTGCCAGCCAAAAAGGGGGAGTTGAGCACGAGCAGTACTTC. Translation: CASQKGGVEHEQYF.

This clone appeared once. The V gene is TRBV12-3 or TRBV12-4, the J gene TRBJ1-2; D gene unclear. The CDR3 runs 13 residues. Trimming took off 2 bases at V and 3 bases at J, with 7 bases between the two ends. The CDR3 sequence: CASSLSRDYGYTF. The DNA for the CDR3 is TGTGCCAGCAGTTTAAGTCGGGACTATGGCTACACCTTC.

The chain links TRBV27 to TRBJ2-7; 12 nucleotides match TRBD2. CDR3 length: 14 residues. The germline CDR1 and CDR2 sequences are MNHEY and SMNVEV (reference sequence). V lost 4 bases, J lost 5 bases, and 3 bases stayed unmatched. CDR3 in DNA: TGTGCCAGCAGTTGGACTAGCGGGAATAACGAGCAGTACTTC. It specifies CASSWTSGNNEQYF.

The CDR3 DNA follows: TGTGCCGTGGGGGGCTCGGTCGGGAACACTGAAGCTTTCTTT. It encodes CAVGGSVGNTEAFF. V gene TRBV5-4 combines with J gene TRBJ1-1; D is possibly TRBD1 (6 bases). Germline CDR1 is SGHNT and CDR2 is YYREEE (reference sequence). CDR3 length: 14 amino acids. V was shortened by 10 bases and J by 1 base, with 17 bases between the two germline ends.

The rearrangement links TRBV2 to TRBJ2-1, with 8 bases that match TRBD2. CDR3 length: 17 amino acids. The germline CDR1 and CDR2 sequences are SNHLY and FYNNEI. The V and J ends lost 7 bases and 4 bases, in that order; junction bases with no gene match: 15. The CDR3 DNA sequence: TGTGCCAGCACCGAAGCTCGGGCTAGCGGGTCGTACAATGAGCAGTTCTTC. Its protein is CASTEARASGSYNEQFF.

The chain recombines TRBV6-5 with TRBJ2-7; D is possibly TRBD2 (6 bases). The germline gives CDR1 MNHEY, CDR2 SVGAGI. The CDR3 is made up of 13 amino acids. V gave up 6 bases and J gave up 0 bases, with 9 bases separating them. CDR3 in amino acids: CASRIGSSYEQYF. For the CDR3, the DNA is TGTGCCAGCAGGATCGGGAGCTCCTACGAGCAGTACTTC.

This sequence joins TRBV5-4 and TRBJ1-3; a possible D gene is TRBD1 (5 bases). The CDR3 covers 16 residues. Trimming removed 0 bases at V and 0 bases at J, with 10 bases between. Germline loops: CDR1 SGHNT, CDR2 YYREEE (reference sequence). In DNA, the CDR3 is TGTGCCAGCAGCTTGGATGTGGGACCCTCTGGAAACACCATATATTTT. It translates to CASSLDVGPSGNTIYF.

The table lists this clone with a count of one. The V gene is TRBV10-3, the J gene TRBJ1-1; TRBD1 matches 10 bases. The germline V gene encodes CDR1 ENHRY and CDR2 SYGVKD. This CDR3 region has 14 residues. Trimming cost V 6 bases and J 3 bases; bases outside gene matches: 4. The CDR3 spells CAIRDRGMDTEAFF. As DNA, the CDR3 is TGTGCCATCAGGGACAGGGGGATGGACACTGAAGCTTTCTTT.

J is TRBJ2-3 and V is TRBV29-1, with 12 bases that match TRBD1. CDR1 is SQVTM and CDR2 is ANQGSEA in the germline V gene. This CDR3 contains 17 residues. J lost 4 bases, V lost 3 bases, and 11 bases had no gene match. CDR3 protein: CSVDLWDRGRVADTQYF. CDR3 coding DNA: TGCAGCGTTGATTTATGGGACAGGGGGCGGGTGGCAGATACGCAGTATTTT.

CDR3 nucleotide sequence: TGCAGCGTTGAAGTAGCCCCTGGCGAAGGGCAGTACTTC. This translates into CSVEVAPGEGQYF. The chain has TRBV29-1 and TRBJ2-7; D not resolved. There are 13 residues in the CDR3. Germline lookup yields CDR1 SQVTM and CDR2 ANQGSEA. With 1 base removed from V and 9 bases from J, the gap between germline ends came to 16 bases.

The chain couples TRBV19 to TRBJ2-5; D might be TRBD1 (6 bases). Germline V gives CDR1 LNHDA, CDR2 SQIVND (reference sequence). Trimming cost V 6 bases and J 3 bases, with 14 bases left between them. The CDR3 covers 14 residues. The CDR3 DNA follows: TGTGCCAGTAGCCTTGGGGACACCAAAGAGACCCAGTACTTC. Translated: CASSLGDTKETQYF.

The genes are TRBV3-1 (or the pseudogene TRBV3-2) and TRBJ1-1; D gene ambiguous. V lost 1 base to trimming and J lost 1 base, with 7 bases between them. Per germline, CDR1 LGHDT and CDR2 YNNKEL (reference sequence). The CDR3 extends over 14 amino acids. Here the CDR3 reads CASSQVAGNTEAFF. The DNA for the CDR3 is TGTGCCAGCAGCCAAGTTGCGGGGAACACTGAAGCTTTCTTT.

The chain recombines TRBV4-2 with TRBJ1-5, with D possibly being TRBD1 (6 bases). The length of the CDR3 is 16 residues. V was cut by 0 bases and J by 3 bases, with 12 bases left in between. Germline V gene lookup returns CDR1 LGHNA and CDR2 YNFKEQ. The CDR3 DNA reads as TGTGCCAGCAGCCAAGAGCAGGGGAGGACCAATCAGCCCCAGCATTTT. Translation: CASSQEQGRTNQPQHF.

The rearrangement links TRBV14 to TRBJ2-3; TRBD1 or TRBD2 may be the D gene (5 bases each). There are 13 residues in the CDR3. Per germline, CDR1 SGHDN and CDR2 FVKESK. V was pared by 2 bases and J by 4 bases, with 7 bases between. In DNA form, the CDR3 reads TGTGCCAGCAGCCAAATGGGGGCAGATACGCAGTATTTT. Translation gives CASSQMGADTQYF.

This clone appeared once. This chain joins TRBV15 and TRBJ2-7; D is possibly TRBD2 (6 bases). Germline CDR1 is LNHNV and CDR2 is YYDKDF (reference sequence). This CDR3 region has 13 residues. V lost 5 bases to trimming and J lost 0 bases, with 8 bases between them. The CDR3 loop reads CATSPGLSYEQYF. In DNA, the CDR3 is TGTGCCACCAGCCCGGGACTCTCCTACGAGCAGTACTTC.

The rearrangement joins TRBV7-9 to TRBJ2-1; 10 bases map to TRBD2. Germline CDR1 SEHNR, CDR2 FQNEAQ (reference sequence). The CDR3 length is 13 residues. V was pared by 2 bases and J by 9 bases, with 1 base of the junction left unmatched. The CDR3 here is CASSLIAGGEQFF. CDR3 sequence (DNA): TGTGCCAGCAGCTTAATAGCGGGAGGTGAGCAGTTCTTC.

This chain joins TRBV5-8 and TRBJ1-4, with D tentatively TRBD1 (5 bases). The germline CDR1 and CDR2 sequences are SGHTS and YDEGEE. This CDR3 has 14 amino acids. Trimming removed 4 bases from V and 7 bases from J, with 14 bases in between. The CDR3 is CASSRTPRGEKLFF. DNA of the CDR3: TGTGCCAGCAGCCGGACACCTAGGGGTGAAAAACTGTTTTTT.

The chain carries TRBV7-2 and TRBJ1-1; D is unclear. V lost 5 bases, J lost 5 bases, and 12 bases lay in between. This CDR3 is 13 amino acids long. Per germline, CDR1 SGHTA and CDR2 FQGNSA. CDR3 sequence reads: CASSGKMDTEAFF. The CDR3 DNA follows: TGTGCCAGCAGCGGGAAAATGGATACTGAAGCTTTCTTT.

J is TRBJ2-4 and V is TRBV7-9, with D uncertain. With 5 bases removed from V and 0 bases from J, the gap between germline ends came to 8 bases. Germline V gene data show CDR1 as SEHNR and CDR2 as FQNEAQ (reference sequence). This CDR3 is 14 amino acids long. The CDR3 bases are TGTGCCAGCAGCCAAGATGTAGCCAAAAACATTCAGTACTTC. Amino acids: CASSQDVAKNIQYF.

The CDR3 DNA reads TGTGCCAGCAGCGCCAACCGGGTTGAAAAACTGTTTTTT. This sequence encodes CASSANRVEKLFF. The J gene is TRBJ1-4, the V gene TRBV5-4; D ambiguous. The CDR3 is 13 amino acids. Germline assignment: CDR1 SGHNT and CDR2 YYREEE (reference sequence). V was pared by 4 bases and J by 7 bases, with 11 bases between. Combining the CDR3 with reference TRBV5-4 and TRBJ1-4 gives the whole variable domain ETGVTQSPTHLIKTRGQQVTLRCSSQSGHNTVSWYQQALGQGPQFIFQYYREEENGRGNFPPRFSGLQFPNYSSELNVNALELDDSALYLCASSANRVEKLFFGSGTQLSVL.

The CDR3 DNA is TGTGCCAGCAGCGAAGGACTAGCGGCCAACACAGATACGCAGTATTTT. Its translation: CASSEGLAANTDTQYF. This chain links TRBV14 with TRBJ2-3; 10 bases match TRBD2. J was trimmed by 2 bases and V by 5 bases; bases with no gene match: 7. Germline V gene lookup returns CDR1 SGHDN and CDR2 FVKESK. The CDR3 is 16 residues long.